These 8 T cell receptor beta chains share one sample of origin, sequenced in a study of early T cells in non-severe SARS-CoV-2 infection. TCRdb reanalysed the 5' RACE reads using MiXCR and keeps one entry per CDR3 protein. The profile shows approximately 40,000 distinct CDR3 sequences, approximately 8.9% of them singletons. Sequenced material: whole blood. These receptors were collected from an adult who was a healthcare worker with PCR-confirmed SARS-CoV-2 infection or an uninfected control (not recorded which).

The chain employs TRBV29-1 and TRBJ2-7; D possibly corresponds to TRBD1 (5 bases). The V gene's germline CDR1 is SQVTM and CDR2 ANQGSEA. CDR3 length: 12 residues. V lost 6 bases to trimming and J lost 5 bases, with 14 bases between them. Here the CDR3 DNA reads TGCAGCGTGGTAAGGGGTACCAACGAGCAGTACTTC. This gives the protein CSVVRGTNEQYF.

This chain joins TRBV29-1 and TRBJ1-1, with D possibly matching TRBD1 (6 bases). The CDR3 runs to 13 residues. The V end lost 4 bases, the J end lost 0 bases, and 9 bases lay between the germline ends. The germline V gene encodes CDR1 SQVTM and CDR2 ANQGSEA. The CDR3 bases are TGCAGCGTTGCGAGGGACATGAACACTGAAGCTTTCTTT. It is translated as CSVARDMNTEAFF.

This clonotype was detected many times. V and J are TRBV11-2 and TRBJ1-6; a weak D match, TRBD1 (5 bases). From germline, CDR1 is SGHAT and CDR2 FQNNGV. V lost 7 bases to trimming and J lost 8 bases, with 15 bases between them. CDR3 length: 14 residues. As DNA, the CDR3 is TGTGCCAGCAACACTGGACGGGGGGATTCACCCCTCCACTTT. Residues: CASNTGRGDSPLHF.

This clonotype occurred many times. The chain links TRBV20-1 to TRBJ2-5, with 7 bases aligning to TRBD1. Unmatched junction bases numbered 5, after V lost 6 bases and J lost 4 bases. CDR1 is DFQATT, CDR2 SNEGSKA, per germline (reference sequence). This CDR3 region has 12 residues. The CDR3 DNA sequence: TGCAGTGCCGGACAGGCTTTAGAGACCCAGTACTTC. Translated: CSAGQALETQYF.

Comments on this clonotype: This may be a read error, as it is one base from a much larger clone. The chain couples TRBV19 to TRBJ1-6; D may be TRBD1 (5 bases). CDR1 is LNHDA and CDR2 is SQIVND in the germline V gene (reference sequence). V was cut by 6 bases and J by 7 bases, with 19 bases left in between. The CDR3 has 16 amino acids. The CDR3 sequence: CASSYEWQGPNSPLHF. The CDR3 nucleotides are TGTGCCAGTAGCTACGAATGGCAGGGACCGAATTCACCCCTCCACTTT.

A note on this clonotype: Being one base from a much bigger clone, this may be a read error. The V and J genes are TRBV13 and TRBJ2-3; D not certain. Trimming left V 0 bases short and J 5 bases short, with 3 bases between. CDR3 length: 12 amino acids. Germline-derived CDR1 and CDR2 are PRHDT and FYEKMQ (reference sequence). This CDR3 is CASSLGGDTQYF. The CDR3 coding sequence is TGTGCCAGCAGCTTAGGGGGAGATACGCAGTATTTT.

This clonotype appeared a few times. The CDR3 spells CSVEGPRGPYEQYF. The CDR3, as DNA: TGCAGCGTTGAAGGTCCCAGGGGACCCTACGAGCAGTACTTC. J is TRBJ2-7 and V is TRBV29-1, with D possibly matching TRBD1 (6 bases). This CDR3 is 14 amino acids long. Germline V gene data show CDR1 as SQVTM and CDR2 as ANQGSEA. With 1 base removed from V and 2 bases from J, the gap between germline ends came to 12 bases.

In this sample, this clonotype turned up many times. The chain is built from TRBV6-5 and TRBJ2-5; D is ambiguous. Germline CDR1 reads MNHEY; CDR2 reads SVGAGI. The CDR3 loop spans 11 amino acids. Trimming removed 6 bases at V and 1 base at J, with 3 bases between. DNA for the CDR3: TGTGCCAGCAGCCTCCAAGAGACCCAGTACTTC. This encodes CASSLQETQYF.